These 26 T cell receptor beta chains came from one sample sequenced in a study of T cells in narcolepsy. Profiling relied on immunoSEQ multiplex PCR, and the TCRdb table lists in-frame clones only, not all of them. Found here are around 35,000 clones, 82% of them singletons; the top ten hold around 2.5%. Sequencing used CD45RA- memory CD4+ T cells from PBMCs. These receptors originate from a human donor with narcolepsy.

This rearrangement joins TRBV19 to TRBJ2-3; the match to TRBD1 covers 7 bases. CDR1 is LNHDA, CDR2 SQIVND, per germline (reference sequence). V lost 7 bases, J lost 3 bases, and 10 bases stayed unmatched. The CDR3 sequence is 15 residues long. DNA for the CDR3: TGTGCCAGTACCGTCTCACAGGGGACAACAGATACGCAGTATTTT. It translates to CASTVSQGTTDTQYF.

The chain combines TRBV21-1 with TRBJ2-1; the D call TRBD2 from the table was never checked on the DNA. TRBV21-1 is reported as a pseudogene. This CDR3 comprises 11 residues. This CDR3 is CASILYNEQFF. CDR3 in DNA: TGTGCCAGCATCCTCTACAATGAGCAGTTCTTC.

The chain has TRBV6-5 and TRBJ1-5; no definite D call. Trimming stripped 0 bases from V and 6 bases from J, with 6 bases between. The CDR3 has 13 residues. Germline V lookup: CDR1 MNHEY, CDR2 SVGAGI. The CDR3 is CASSYSEGQPQHF. CDR3 DNA sequence: TGTGCCAGCAGTTACTCGGAGGGTCAGCCCCAGCATTTT.

This chain uses TRBV19 with TRBJ2-3; D is unclear. This CDR3 contains 15 residues. The germline V and J ends were trimmed by 4 bases and 0 bases, with 11 bases remaining between them. Germline assignment: CDR1 LNHDA and CDR2 SQIVND (reference sequence). The CDR3 nucleotides read TGTGCCAGTAGTAACCGACCCTCTAGCACAGATACGCAGTATTTT. Its translation: CASSNRPSSTDTQYF.

The rearrangement joins TRBV5-6 to TRBJ1-3; the match to TRBD1 covers 9 bases. Germline V CDR1 and CDR2: SGHDT, YYEEEE. This CDR3 is 14 amino acids long. The junction had 4 bases not matched to a gene; V was cut back by 5 bases and J by 4 bases. This CDR3 reads CASRQGAVGNTIYF. DNA of the CDR3: TGTGCCAGCAGACAGGGGGCCGTCGGAAACACCATATATTTT.

This rearrangement joins TRBV6-1 to TRBJ2-4; either TRBD1 or TRBD2 may supply D (6 bases each). Germline assignment: CDR1 MNHNS and CDR2 SASEGT. V lost 7 bases to trimming and J lost 3 bases, with 13 bases between them. The length of the CDR3 is 14 residues. The CDR3 nucleotides are TGTGCCAGCACCGAGGGGGGTATCAAAAACATTCAGTACTTC. Translation gives CASTEGGIKNIQYF.

This chain links TRBV29-1 with TRBJ2-5; no clear D. The V end lost 8 bases, the J end lost 1 base, and 11 bases lay between the germline ends. Per germline, CDR1 SQVTM and CDR2 ANQGSEA. The CDR3 has 12 amino acids. For the CDR3, the DNA is TGCAGCTTTGCCCGTGCCCAAGAGACCCAGTACTTC. Amino acid sequence: CSFARAQETQYF.

This rearrangement joins TRBV9 to TRBJ2-2; D possibly uses TRBD1 or TRBD2 (5 bases each). Germline-derived CDR1 and CDR2 are SGDLS and YYNGEE. Trimming cost V 0 bases and J 8 bases, with 14 bases left between them. The CDR3 runs to 15 residues. CDR3 DNA: TGTGCCAGCAGCGTAGAGGTAGGGGAGTCGGGGGAGCTGTTTTTT. It specifies CASSVEVGESGELFF. Supplemented by reference TRBV9 and TRBJ2-2, the full variable domain reads DSGVTQTPKHLITATGQRVTLRCSPRSGDLSVYWYQQSLDQGLQFLIQYYNGEERAKGNILERFSAQQFPDLHSELNLSSLELGDSALYFCASSVEVGESGELFFGEGSRLTVL.

The chain couples TRBV27 to TRBJ2-7; D remains ambiguous. In germline, CDR1 is MNHEY, CDR2 SMNVEV (reference sequence). This CDR3 comprises 14 residues. V was trimmed by 3 bases and J by 0 bases, leaving 9 bases between them. CDR3: CASSLRSDSYEQYF. The CDR3 nucleotides read TGTGCCAGCAGTTTGCGGTCGGACTCCTACGAGCAGTACTTC.

This sequence joins TRBV7-3 and TRBJ1-1; no clear D gene. The CDR3 covers 13 residues. Trimming shortened V by 2 bases and J by 4 bases, and 8 bases separated the two germline ends. Germline-derived CDR1 and CDR2 are SGHTA and FQGTGA. The CDR3 spells CASSLGGSTEAFF. CDR3 nucleotide sequence: TGTGCCAGCAGCTTAGGCGGGTCCACTGAAGCTTTCTTT.

The genes are TRBV28 and TRBJ1-2; tentatively, D is TRBD1 (5 bases). V lost 8 bases to trimming and J lost 2 bases, with 27 bases between them. Looked up from germline, CDR1 is MDHEN and CDR2 is SYDVKM. CDR3 length: 18 residues. The CDR3 region has the DNA TGTGCCAGCCACTCTCAGGTTCTAACCGGGACTCAGAACTATGGCTACACCTTC. This codes for CASHSQVLTGTQNYGYTF.

This clone was seen once. The chain recombines TRBV2 with TRBJ1-5; D might be TRBD1 (5 bases). CDR1 is SNHLY, CDR2 FYNNEI, per germline. This CDR3 contains 20 residues. With 6 bases removed from V and 3 bases from J, the gap between germline ends came to 30 bases. The CDR3 coding sequence is TGTGCCAGCAGCCAAAAGGTCCGTGGGTTTGCGGGGGAGATCAATCAGCCCCAGCATTTT. It yields the protein CASSQKVRGFAGEINQPQHF.

The DNA for the CDR3 is TGTGCCAGTAATCGGGACGGAAAGGGGGGAGATACGCAGTATTTT. The encoded protein is CASNRDGKGGDTQYF. The chain recombines TRBV11-2 with TRBJ2-3, with D possibly being TRBD1 or TRBD2 (6 bases each). V gave up 9 bases and J gave up 5 bases, with 21 bases separating them. This CDR3 is built from 15 residues. Germline V lookup: CDR1 SGHAT, CDR2 FQNNGV.

The rearrangement uses TRBV15 and TRBJ2-5, with D possibly called TRBD1 or TRBD2 (5 bases each). There are 15 residues in the CDR3. Trimming shortened V by 6 bases and J by 0 bases, and 14 bases separated the two germline ends. Germline CDR1 and CDR2: LNHNV and YYDKDF (reference sequence). CDR3 coding DNA: TGTGCCACCAGTAGGGACCGTTGGTACCAAGAGACCCAGTACTTC. Its translation is CATSRDRWYQETQYF.

The rearrangement uses TRBV6-8 and TRBJ2-5, with 12 bases identical to TRBD2. CDR1 is MNHGY and CDR2 is SAAAGT in the germline V gene. The CDR3 has 15 amino acids. V dropped 4 bases and J dropped 7; count of bases not matched to a gene: 7. CDR3 protein: CASSLTSGGPRTQYF. The CDR3 bases are TGTGCCAGCAGTTTGACTAGCGGGGGCCCAAGGACCCAGTACTTC.

Worth noting for this clone: The junction and the germline gene differ at one end; a read error may be behind it. The rearrangement joins TRBV7-7 to TRBJ2-5; 8 bases are a match to TRBD1. From germline, CDR1 is SSHAT and CDR2 FNYEAQ (reference sequence). This CDR3 has 15 amino acids. This chain's CDR3 is CASSLARGPQETQYF. As DNA, the CDR3 is TGTGCTAGCAGCTTAGCCAGGGGGCCCCAAGAGACCCAGTACTTC.

The CDR3: CSVLSHGTGGAGYTF. DNA for the CDR3: TGCAGCGTCCTAAGCCATGGGACAGGGGGCGCGGGCTACACCTTC. The rearrangement uses TRBV29-1 and TRBJ1-2, with 12 bases aligning to TRBD1. The germline CDR1 and CDR2 sequences are SQVTM and ANQGSEA. This CDR3 has 15 residues. The V gene end was trimmed by 6 bases and the J gene end by 8 bases; junction bases not matched to a gene: 13.

This chain links TRBV20-1 with TRBJ2-3, with D unresolved. V lost 6 bases, J lost 0 bases, and 4 bases lay in between. The CDR3 is 11 residues long. The germline V gene has CDR1 DFQATT and CDR2 SNEGSKA (reference sequence). The CDR3 nucleotides read TGCAGTGCGGAGAGCACAGATACGCAGTATTTT. This translates into CSAESTDTQYF.

A single count supports this clone. This chain uses TRBV4-3 with TRBJ2-7, with a weak D call TRBD1 (6 bases). Germline CDR1 LGHNA, CDR2 YSLEER. Trimming removed 1 base from V and 7 bases from J, with 20 bases in between. The CDR3 loop spans 16 amino acids. CDR3 DNA: TGCGCCAGCAGCCAAGTCAGGGGACCGGGATCCTCTGAGCAGTACTTC. The encoded protein is CASSQVRGPGSSEQYF.

The chain is built from TRBV6-1 and TRBJ1-2, with D uncertain. V gave up 9 bases and J gave up 4 bases, with 9 bases separating them. CDR3 size: 11 residues. Germline V CDR1 and CDR2: MNHNS, SASEGT. CDR3 bases: TGTGCCAGTACAGAACTCTATGGCTACACCTTC. Amino acid sequence: CASTELYGYTF.

This clone is a singleton in its sample. The chain links TRBV28 to TRBJ2-7; 10 bases map to TRBD1. Germline V lookup: CDR1 MDHEN, CDR2 SYDVKM. The CDR3 loop spans 13 amino acids. Unmatched junction bases numbered 4, after V lost 8 bases and J lost 3 bases. CDR3 protein: CASQTGGGYEQYF. CDR3 nucleotides: TGTGCCAGCCAGACAGGGGGCGGCTACGAGCAGTACTTC.

This clone showed up just a few times. The chain is built from TRBV5-6 and TRBJ1-3, with no clear D. CDR3 size: 15 residues. Germline CDR1 and CDR2: SGHDT and YYEEEE. V was clipped by 4 bases and J by 0 bases, with 11 bases between them. CDR3 in amino acids: CASSDSRSSGNTIYF. CDR3 DNA: TGTGCCAGCAGCGATAGCAGGAGCTCTGGAAACACCATATATTTT.

The CDR3 DNA reads TGTGCCAGCTGTTTACAGCGGAGCTCCTATAATTCACCCCTCCACTTT. It specifies CASCLQRSSYNSPLHF. The V gene is TRBV2, the J gene TRBJ1-6; unclear D gene. V dropped 8 bases and J dropped 0 bases, with 14 bases sitting between them. The CDR3 consists of 16 residues. From germline, CDR1 is SNHLY and CDR2 FYNNEI.

This clone is a singleton in its sample. The V gene is TRBV6-5, the J gene TRBJ2-7; D may be TRBD1 (5 bases). CDR1 is MNHEY, CDR2 SVGAGI, per germline. The length of the CDR3 is 14 residues. Trimming pared 2 bases from V and 2 bases from J, leaving 10 bases between. CDR3 in amino acids: CASSYVGPTYEQYF. The CDR3 region has the DNA TGTGCCAGCAGTTACGTGGGGCCGACCTACGAGCAGTACTTC.

The gene calls are TRBV7-9 and TRBJ2-1; either TRBD1 or TRBD2 may fit D (5 bases each). The CDR3 has 14 amino acids. Trimming removed 5 bases from V and 10 bases from J, with 18 bases in between. The germline V gene has CDR1 SEHNR and CDR2 FQNEAQ (reference sequence). This chain's CDR3 is CASSTRGTSNEQFF. The CDR3 DNA reads as TGTGCCAGCAGCACTAGAGGGACCTCCAACGAGCAGTTCTTC.

The chain has TRBV6-5 and TRBJ1-1, with a weak D call TRBD1 (5 bases). CDR3 length equals 11 residues. V lost 7 bases to trimming and J lost 12 bases, with 15 bases between them. Germline values: CDR1 MNHEY, CDR2 SVGAGI. CDR3 in amino acids: CASNTGRLTFF. CDR3 DNA sequence: TGTGCCAGCAACACGGGGCGATTGACTTTCTTT.